These 5 T cell receptor beta chains share one sample of origin, sequenced in a study of technical replicates of blood from a few donors. TCRdb's table, derived via immunoSEQ multiplex PCR, lists solely in-frame clones and lacks some. Of over 60,000 clones listed, 90% to 95% are singletons. Material: T cells isolated from PBMCs. The receptors originated from a human donor in good health.

This chain uses TRBV29-1 with TRBJ2-7, with 9 nucleotides matching TRBD2. CDR3 length: 15 residues. V lost 4 bases, J lost 2 bases, and 9 bases stayed unmatched. Germline V gene sequence: CDR1 SQVTM, CDR2 ANQGSEA. The CDR3 coding sequence is TGCAGCGTTGGTTCTCATAGCGGGAGACCCTACGAGCAGTACTTC. This sequence encodes CSVGSHSGRPYEQYF.

This chain links TRBV6-6 with TRBJ1-5; D is undetermined. This CDR3 comprises 14 residues. Trimming shortened V by 4 bases and J by 0 bases, and 7 bases separated the two germline ends. Germline CDR1 reads MNHNY; CDR2 reads SVGAGI (reference sequence). The chain's CDR3 is CASSSQVSNQPQHF. The CDR3 nucleotides read TGTGCCAGCAGTTCGCAGGTTAGCAATCAGCCCCAGCATTTT.

In its sample, this clone was seen a few times. The chain combines TRBV6-1 with TRBJ2-2; D possibly corresponds to TRBD2 (5 bases). The CDR3 runs to 15 residues. Trimming shortened V by 5 bases and J by 1 base, and 11 bases separated the two germline ends. Germline CDR1 is MNHNS and CDR2 is SASEGT. CDR3 in amino acids: CASSPGLLNTGELFF. The DNA of the CDR3 is TGTGCCAGCAGTCCTGGACTTCTGAACACCGGGGAGCTGTTTTTT.

This clone was seen once. In DNA, the CDR3 is TGCAGCGTTACCCTCAGGAACTACAATGAGCAGTTCTTC. Its translation: CSVTLRNYNEQFF. This chain joins TRBV29-1 and TRBJ2-1, with D unclear. CDR1 is SQVTM and CDR2 is ANQGSEA in the germline V gene. The length of the CDR3 is 13 residues. V dropped 5 bases and J dropped 3 bases, with 11 bases sitting between them.

The V call is TRBV9, the J call TRBJ2-7; D is ambiguous. Trimming removed 1 base from V and 6 bases from J, with 17 bases in between. CDR1 is SGDLS, CDR2 YYNGEE, per germline. The CDR3 is 15 residues long. The CDR3 sequence: CASSVTTSVLSEQYF. In nucleotides, the CDR3 is TGTGCCAGCAGCGTAACTACCTCCGTTCTGTCCGAGCAGTACTTC.